These 12 T cell receptor beta chains share one sample of origin, sequenced in a study of control samples from healthy donors and cancer patients. The table came from immunoSEQ multiplex PCR; TCRdb's copy has only in-frame clones and leaves some out. The data contain about 54,000 clones, around 95% of them singletons. Sample: blood. These receptors came from a young woman in good health.

The V and J genes are TRBV6-1 and TRBJ2-7; 7 bases match TRBD2. Germline trimming cut 2 bases from V and 0 bases from J; bases unmatched to any gene: 4. Per germline, CDR1 MNHNS and CDR2 SASEGT. This CDR3 contains 15 residues. The CDR3, as DNA: TGTGCCAGCAGTGAATTACTAGCGAGCTCCTACGAGCAGTACTTC. Translation gives CASSELLASSYEQYF.

The chain links TRBV3-1 (or the pseudogene TRBV3-2) to TRBJ2-7; D is perhaps TRBD2 (5 bases). The V and J ends lost 4 bases and 3 bases respectively, with 13 bases between them. Germline CDR1 reads LGHDT; CDR2 reads YNNKEL (reference sequence). The CDR3 length is 14 residues. The CDR3 nucleotides are TGTGCCAGCAGCCGAGGGAGTTACGACTACGAGCAGTACTTC. Encoded protein: CASSRGSYDYEQYF.

The chain employs TRBV25-1 and TRBJ2-1, with D possibly called TRBD1 or TRBD2 (6 bases each). Deletions cut 7 bases from V and 1 base from J, with 11 bases between. The CDR3 loop spans 14 amino acids. Per germline, CDR1 MGHDK and CDR2 SYGVNS. This CDR3 reads CASIEGGSYNEQFF. The CDR3 nucleotides read TGTGCCAGCATCGAGGGGGGTTCCTACAATGAGCAGTTCTTC. The whole variable domain, remainder taken from reference TRBV25-1 and TRBJ2-1, is EADIYQTPRYLVIGTGKKITLECSQTMGHDKMYWYQQDPGMELHLIHYSYGVNSTEKGDLSSESTVSRIRTEHFPLTLESARPSHTSQYLCASIEGGSYNEQFFGPGTRLTVL.

This clone was found a few times. This chain uses TRBV6-1 with TRBJ2-6; D is unclear. Germline loops: CDR1 MNHNS, CDR2 SASEGT. Trimming cost V 3 bases and J 0 bases, with 6 bases left between them. This CDR3 comprises 15 residues. The CDR3 coding sequence is TGTGCCAGCAGTGAGGACCCCTCTGGGGCCAACGTCCTGACTTTC. This codes for CASSEDPSGANVLTF.

The rearrangement joins TRBV7-9 to TRBJ1-1; D is uncertain. The CDR3 runs 11 residues. Germline lookup yields CDR1 SEHNR and CDR2 FQNEAQ (reference sequence). Between the trimmed V and J ends, which lost 2 bases and 4 bases, there was a span of 2 bases. CDR3 DNA sequence: TGTGCCAGCAGCTTAATCACTGAAGCTTTCTTT. Its protein product is CASSLITEAFF.

V is TRBV5-1 and J is TRBJ2-7, with D hard to call. The length of the CDR3 is 15 residues. The germline gives CDR1 SGHRS, CDR2 YFSETQ. V shed 1 base and J shed 0 bases, with 11 bases lying between them. CDR3 protein: CASSLRRTDSYEQYF. In nucleotides, the CDR3 is TGCGCCAGCAGCTTGCGACGGACCGACTCCTACGAGCAGTACTTC.

V gene TRBV15 combines with J gene TRBJ2-7; a weak D match, TRBD1 (5 bases). Deletions cut 0 bases from V and 5 bases from J, with 11 bases between. Germline V gives CDR1 LNHNV, CDR2 YYDKDF (reference sequence). The CDR3 runs to 14 residues. The CDR3 DNA reads TGTGCCACCAGCAGAGAAGGAACCAGGGACGAGCAGTACTTC. The encoded protein is CATSREGTRDEQYF. Complete variable domain (other parts from reference TRBV15 and TRBJ2-7): DAMVIQNPRYQVTQFGKPVTLSCSQTLNHNVMYWYQQKSSQAPKLLFHYYDKDFNNEADTPDNFQSRRPNTSFCFLDIRSPGLGDTAMYLCATSREGTRDEQYFGPGTRLTVT.

Comment on this clone: A read error may account for a junction end that differs from germline. The chain combines TRBV19 with TRBJ2-1; D gene ambiguous. The CDR3 runs 15 residues. Germline CDR1 LNHDA, CDR2 SQIVND (reference sequence). CDR3 in amino acids: CASATAPVSYNEQLF. In DNA, the CDR3 is TGTGCCAGCGCGACCGCGCCAGTCTCCTACAATGAGCAGCTCTTC.

The rearrangement uses TRBV4-1 and TRBJ2-3; 8 nucleotides match TRBD2. Looked up from germline, CDR1 is MGHRA and CDR2 is YSYEKL. There are 15 residues in the CDR3. Trimming removed 3 bases from V and 2 bases from J; junction bases left unmatched: 4. CDR3: CASSQTLAATDTQYF. The CDR3 DNA follows: TGCGCCAGCAGCCAGACACTAGCGGCCACAGATACGCAGTATTTT.

The chain recombines TRBV7-6 with TRBJ2-1; D is ambiguous. Trimming cost V 3 bases and J 1 base, with 10 bases left between them. Germline CDR1 is SGHVS and CDR2 is FNYEAQ. The CDR3 extends over 15 amino acids. The DNA for the CDR3 is TGTGCCAGCAGCTTGGTGGTAGGGTCCTACAATGAGCAGTTCTTC. Amino acids: CASSLVVGSYNEQFF.

The rearrangement uses TRBV15 and TRBJ1-4; D call uncertain. The ends were cut back, 3 bases at V and 1 base at J, with 6 bases in the middle. The CDR3 has 14 residues. Germline CDR1 is LNHNV and CDR2 is YYDKDF (reference sequence). In DNA form, the CDR3 reads TGTGCCACCAGCAGGGTAGGAACTAATGAAAAACTGTTTTTT. Amino acids: CATSRVGTNEKLFF.

The chain recombines TRBV30 with TRBJ1-5; D ambiguous. The CDR3 length is 13 residues. V lost 3 bases and J lost 4, with 10 bases in between. Germline assignment: CDR1 GTSNPN and CDR2 SVGIG (reference sequence). DNA of the CDR3: TGTGCCTGGAGGGAAAATACAAATCAGCCCCAGCATTTT. This sequence encodes CAWRENTNQPQHF.